The 32 T cell receptor beta chains reported below all come from one sample, sequenced in a study of T cells in Graves' hyperthyroidism and ophthalmopathy. The TCR beta CDR3 regions underwent amplification using RNA transcripts as the source. A set of HTBI primers served as the primers for a first-round RT-PCR of the TCR CDR3. TCRdb redid the calling of the multiplex PCR reads with MiXCR, one entry per CDR3 protein. The table records 500,000 or so distinct CDR3 sequences, 17% of them present only once. Sequenced: blood. These TCRs come from a woman aged 18-30 years with Graves' ophthalmopathy.

This clonotype was seen repeatedly, ten times or more. The rearrangement joins TRBV7-8 to TRBJ1-1; TRBD1 aligns across 12 bases. In germline, CDR1 is SGHVS, CDR2 FQNEAQ. The CDR3 is made up of 18 amino acids. V shed 4 bases and J 1 base; nucleotides not matched to a gene: 10. The CDR3, as DNA: TGTGCCAGCAGCTCACCGGGACAGGGGGCGATGGGGAACACTGAAGCTTTCTTT. It yields the protein CASSSPGQGAMGNTEAFF.

This clonotype was seen a few times. This chain joins TRBV20-1 and TRBJ1-1; 8 bases are shared with TRBD1. The CDR3 consists of 12 residues. After removal of 6 bases from V and 4 bases from J, the junction contained 4 bases not matched to a gene. Germline V CDR1 and CDR2: DFQATT, SNEGSKA (reference sequence). The CDR3 DNA reads as TGCAGTGCCCCCACAGGGGGCACTGAAGCTTTCTTT. Residues: CSAPTGGTEAFF.

This clonotype turned up a few times. The CDR3 loop reads CASSVGAAYEQYF. The CDR3 DNA reads TGTGCCAGTAGTGTCGGAGCCGCCTACGAGCAGTACTTC. V is TRBV19 and J is TRBJ2-7; D not resolved. Trimming took off 5 bases at V and 2 bases at J, with 10 bases between the two ends. The CDR3 is made up of 13 amino acids. Germline loops: CDR1 LNHDA, CDR2 SQIVND (reference sequence). Complete variable domain (other parts from reference TRBV19 and TRBJ2-7): DGGITQSPKYLFRKEGQNVTLSCEQNLNHDAMYWYRQDPGQGLRLIYYSQIVNDFQKGDIAEGYSVSREKKESFPLTVTSAQKNPTAFYLCASSVGAAYEQYFGPGTRLTVT.

This clonotype was observed at least ten times. V gene TRBV5-1 combines with J gene TRBJ2-1; D may correspond to TRBD1 or TRBD2 (5 bases each). This CDR3 has 13 residues. Per germline, CDR1 SGHRS and CDR2 YFSETQ. The V gene lost 5 bases and the J gene lost 4 bases, with 10 bases spanning the gap. The CDR3 nucleotides are TGCGCCAGCAGACGGGACGGGTACAATGAGCAGTTCTTC. This gives the protein CASRRDGYNEQFF.

This clonotype was counted many times. V and J are TRBV20-1 and TRBJ2-7; D gene ambiguous. This CDR3 is built from 15 residues. The V end was cut by 0 bases, the J end by 0 bases, with 12 bases between. Germline V gene lookup returns CDR1 DFQATT and CDR2 SNEGSKA (reference sequence). CDR3 DNA sequence: TGCAGTGCTAGAGATAGAGAGAGGAGCTCCTACGAGCAGTACTTC. Translation gives CSARDRERSSYEQYF.

This clonotype has a handful of counts. The chain links TRBV30 to TRBJ2-3; D may be TRBD2 (5 bases). The CDR3 has 15 residues. Germline CDR1 GTSNPN, CDR2 SVGIG (reference sequence). V lost 5 bases and J lost 2, with 17 bases in between. In DNA form, the CDR3 reads TGTGCCTGGGTGGCTGGGCGGACTCCCACAGATACGCAGTATTTT. Its translation is CAWVAGRTPTDTQYF.

There are many counts of this clonotype. This sequence joins TRBV7-2 and TRBJ2-3, with 12 bases fitting TRBD2. Trimming cost V 2 bases and J 0 bases; bases outside gene matches: 12. The CDR3 covers 20 residues. From germline, CDR1 is SGHTA and CDR2 FQGNSA. CDR3: CASSLRSMRLAGASTDTQYF. Here the CDR3 DNA reads TGTGCCAGCAGCTTAAGATCTATGAGACTAGCGGGGGCTAGCACAGATACGCAGTATTTT.

The CDR3 sequence: CASSISFGSGNTIYF. CDR3 sequence (DNA): TGTGCCAGTAGTATTTCATTCGGCTCTGGAAACACCATATATTTT. The chain couples TRBV19 to TRBJ1-3, with no clear D. This CDR3 has 15 amino acids. V was cut by 3 bases and J by 0 bases, with 9 bases left in between. Germline lookup yields CDR1 LNHDA and CDR2 SQIVND (reference sequence).

This chain joins TRBV25-1 and TRBJ2-7; D remains unclear. The CDR3 runs to 12 residues. Trimming stripped 5 bases from V and 4 bases from J, with 9 bases between. Germline V gene data show CDR1 as MGHDK and CDR2 as SYGVNS. The CDR3 DNA reads TGTGCCAGCAGTAGAGACGTATACGAGCAGTACTTC. This gives the protein CASSRDVYEQYF.

This clonotype was seen ten or more times. This sequence joins TRBV28 and TRBJ1-2, with D perhaps matching TRBD1 (5 bases). There are 14 residues in the CDR3. V was trimmed by 3 bases and J by 4 bases, leaving 12 bases between them. Germline V lookup: CDR1 MDHEN, CDR2 SYDVKM. CDR3 residues: CASSLARGVYGYTF. The CDR3 nucleotides read TGTGCCAGCAGTTTGGCGAGGGGCGTCTATGGCTACACCTTC.

This clonotype showed up many times. The chain joins TRBV5-1 to TRBJ2-7; 9 bases fit TRBD2. The CDR3 contains 17 residues. J gave up 7 bases and V 0 bases, and 14 bases lay outside the gene matches. Germline CDR1 SGHRS, CDR2 YFSETQ. The DNA of the CDR3 is TGCGCCAGCAGCTTGGCAGCGGGGGGACTATCCCTCTTAGAGCAGTACTTC. It specifies CASSLAAGGLSLLEQYF.

J is TRBJ1-1 and V is TRBV6-1; TRBD1 aligns across 9 bases. Unmatched junction bases numbered 4, after V lost 11 bases and J lost 0 bases. There are 13 residues in the CDR3. Germline assignment: CDR1 MNHNS and CDR2 SASEGT. In DNA, the CDR3 is TGTGCCGGAGGGACAGGGATGAACACTGAAGCTTTCTTT. It codes for CAGGTGMNTEAFF.

This clonotype came up a few times. The gene calls are TRBV20-1 and TRBJ1-2, with 10 bases matching TRBD1. Germline CDR1 and CDR2: DFQATT and SNEGSKA (reference sequence). The CDR3 is 18 residues long. The trim removed 0 bases at V and 5 bases at J, leaving 15 bases unmatched. This CDR3 is CSARDIGTGAPLGYGYTF. As DNA, the CDR3 is TGCAGTGCTAGAGATATAGGGACAGGGGCACCCTTAGGGTATGGCTACACCTTC.

The chain recombines TRBV15 with TRBJ1-5, with D tentatively TRBD1 (5 bases). The CDR3 has 15 residues. The germline V gene encodes CDR1 LNHNV and CDR2 YYDKDF (reference sequence). The V and J ends lost 0 bases and 7 bases respectively, with 13 bases between them. The CDR3: CATSRDEQGIQPQHF. CDR3 DNA: TGTGCCACCAGCAGAGATGAGCAGGGCATCCAGCCCCAGCATTTT.

This clonotype was recorded many times. CDR3 coding DNA: TGCGCCAGCAGCGAGTTGGACAGTAACTATGGCTACACCTTC. This translates into CASSELDSNYGYTF. V and J are TRBV5-1 and TRBJ1-2, with D perhaps TRBD1 (6 bases). The germline V and J ends were trimmed by 4 bases and 1 base, with 11 bases remaining between them. This CDR3 has 14 residues. CDR1 and CDR2 (germline): SGHRS, YFSETQ.

This clonotype occurred many times. The chain couples TRBV20-1 to TRBJ2-5; TRBD1 or TRBD2 may be the D gene (5 bases each). This CDR3 has 15 residues. CDR1 DFQATT and CDR2 SNEGSKA come from the germline V gene (reference sequence). V lost 6 bases and J lost 1, with 18 bases in between. For the CDR3, the DNA is TGCAGTGCACCCGGGCCTCCGAGGGGCCAAGAGACCCAGTACTTC. Amino acid sequence: CSAPGPPRGQETQYF.

This clonotype was seen at least ten times. The chain combines TRBV28 with TRBJ1-1; D not resolved. The CDR3 totals 11 residues. Germline CDR1 MDHEN, CDR2 SYDVKM. V lost 4 bases to trimming and J lost 1 base, with 1 base between them. CDR3 DNA sequence: TGTGCCAGCAGTTCGAACACTGAAGCTTTCTTT. Its translation: CASSSNTEAFF.

This clonotype was seen repeatedly, ten times or more. The gene calls are TRBV5-1 and TRBJ1-1; a possible D gene is TRBD1 (6 bases). Germline V gene sequence: CDR1 SGHRS, CDR2 YFSETQ. The V gene lost 0 bases and the J gene lost 1 base, with 10 bases spanning the gap. The CDR3 extends over 15 amino acids. CDR3 DNA sequence: TGCGCCAGCAGCTTGGCCGGGGGGCAGAACACTGAAGCTTTCTTT. Its translation is CASSLAGGQNTEAFF.

This clonotype was seen at least ten times. The chain links TRBV20-1 to TRBJ1-2; D not resolved. This CDR3 spans 14 amino acids. Trimming stripped 1 base from V and 4 bases from J, with 13 bases between. Germline V CDR1 and CDR2: DFQATT, SNEGSKA (reference sequence). CDR3 coding DNA: TGCAGTGCTAGAGTTACGGCCCACCGCTATGGCTACACCTTC. It encodes CSARVTAHRYGYTF.

This clonotype was observed a few times. The chain couples TRBV29-1 to TRBJ1-1; D is unresolved. Germline assignment: CDR1 SQVTM and CDR2 ANQGSEA. Trimming shortened V by 1 base and J by 7 bases, and 4 bases separated the two germline ends. The CDR3 contains 10 residues. The CDR3 region has the DNA TGCAGCGTTGAAGCAGTTGAAGCTTTCTTT. It yields the protein CSVEAVEAFF. Using reference TRBV29-1 and TRBJ1-1 for the parts outside the CDR3, the full variable domain is SAVISQKPSRDICQRGTSLTIQCQVDSQVTMMFWYRQQPGQSLTLIATANQGSEATYESGFVIDKFPISRPNLTFSTLTVSNMSPEDSSIYLCSVEAVEAFFGQGTRLTVV.

In DNA, the CDR3 is TGTGCCAGCAGCCCCCAGGGGGGACAGGGCTTTGGAGGCTACACCTTC. Translated: CASSPQGGQGFGGYTF. The chain carries TRBV7-9 and TRBJ1-2; 9 bases map to TRBD1. Germline V gives CDR1 SEHNR, CDR2 FQNEAQ (reference sequence). The J segment lost 8 bases and the V segment lost 5 bases, leaving 15 bases of the junction unmatched. This CDR3 region has 16 residues. The full variable domain, in which reference TRBV7-9 and TRBJ1-2 provide the parts outside the CDR3, is DTGVSQNPRHKITKRGQNVTFRCDPISEHNRLYWYRQTLGQGPEFLTYFQNEAQLEKSRLLSDRFSAERPKGSFSTLEIQRTEQGDSAMYLCASSPQGGQGFGGYTFGSGTRLTVV.

This clonotype was observed many times. The chain joins TRBV27 to TRBJ2-2; D remains unclear. The CDR3 runs to 12 residues. Germline-derived CDR1 and CDR2 are MNHEY and SMNVEV (reference sequence). V lost 6 bases to trimming and J lost 2 bases, with 4 bases between them. The CDR3 DNA follows: TGTGCCAGCAGCTTTAACACCGGGGAGCTGTTTTTT. This translates into CASSFNTGELFF.

This chain connects TRBV11-2 to TRBJ1-1; D remains ambiguous. Germline CDR1 SGHAT, CDR2 FQNNGV. CDR3 length: 13 residues. The V gene lost 9 bases and the J gene lost 2 bases, with 13 bases spanning the gap. The CDR3 here is CASSIGPNTEAFF. CDR3 bases: TGTGCCAGTAGTATCGGGCCAAACACTGAAGCTTTCTTT.

In its sample, this clonotype was seen many times. The genes are TRBV11-2 and TRBJ1-1; D uncertain. The V and J ends lost 5 bases and 3 bases respectively, with 16 bases between them. Germline V gene lookup returns CDR1 SGHAT and CDR2 FQNNGV. This CDR3 contains 15 residues. CDR3 nucleotides: TGTGCCAGCAGCCCTACGCACGGGAGGGACACTGAAGCTTTCTTT. It codes for CASSPTHGRDTEAFF.

The V and J genes are TRBV7-9 and TRBJ1-2, with TRBD1 as a possible D gene (6 bases). The CDR3 totals 14 residues. The V gene's germline CDR1 is SEHNR and CDR2 FQNEAQ (reference sequence). V was clipped by 5 bases and J by 8 bases, with 18 bases between them. The CDR3 DNA sequence: TGTGCCAGCAGCCCCTACGCAGGGGCAGGGGGCTACACCTTC. It yields the protein CASSPYAGAGGYTF.

Many counts were recorded for this clonotype. The rearrangement uses TRBV28 and TRBJ2-3; 12 bases map to TRBD2. The length of the CDR3 is 15 residues. Germline V gene sequence: CDR1 MDHEN, CDR2 SYDVKM. V lost 7 bases and J lost 4; bases outside the gene matches: 6. In nucleotides, the CDR3 is TGTGCCAGCACCACTAGCGGGAGGAGGGCAGATACGCAGTATTTT. Protein sequence: CASTTSGRRADTQYF. The entire variable domain, with the rest obtained from reference TRBV28 and TRBJ2-3, is as follows: DVKVTQSSRYLVKRTGEKVFLECVQDMDHENMFWYRQDPGLGLRLIYFSYDVKMKEKGDIPEGYSVSREKKERFSLILESASTNQTSMYLCASTTSGRRADTQYFGPGTRLTVL.

This chain links TRBV6-5 with TRBJ2-1; D unresolved. Germline-derived CDR1 and CDR2 are MNHEY and SVGAGI. Trimming took off 2 bases at V and 0 bases at J, with 11 bases between the two ends. The CDR3 is 16 residues long. CDR3 region: CASSYNALSSYNEQFF. In DNA form, the CDR3 reads TGTGCCAGCAGTTACAATGCGTTGAGCTCCTACAATGAGCAGTTCTTC.

The rearrangement links TRBV30 to TRBJ2-7; no clear D gene. V was trimmed by 4 bases and J by 2 bases, leaving 12 bases between them. The V gene's germline CDR1 is GTSNPN and CDR2 SVGIG (reference sequence). The CDR3 is 13 residues long. DNA for the CDR3: TGTGCCTGGAAGCCTACCGGGCCCTACGAGCAGTACTTC. This translates into CAWKPTGPYEQYF.

This clonotype was seen a handful of times. V gene TRBV11-2 combines with J gene TRBJ1-2; 8 nucleotides line up with TRBD1. Germline V CDR1 and CDR2: SGHAT, FQNNGV. The CDR3 length is 14 residues. With V trimmed by 3 bases and J by 8 bases, 8 bases remained unmatched. The CDR3 sequence is CASSLYGRDRGYTF. In DNA form, the CDR3 reads TGTGCCAGCAGCTTGTATGGAAGGGACAGGGGCTACACCTTC.

This clonotype was observed a few times. The chain carries TRBV3-2 and TRBJ2-7; the table's D call TRBD2 went unverified against the DNA. TRBV3-2 is listed as a pseudogene. The length of the CDR3 is 15 residues. The CDR3 region has the DNA TGTGCCAGCCTCCCGAGCGGGAGGGTGAGCTACGAGCAGTACTTC. Translated: CASLPSGRVSYEQYF.

This clonotype was seen a handful of times. This chain joins TRBV10-3 and TRBJ2-5, with TRBD1 matching over 8 bases. Germline V CDR1 and CDR2: ENHRY, SYGVKD. The CDR3 is 12 amino acids. Trimming at V came to 4 bases and at J to 5 bases, leaving 0 bases not matched to a gene. CDR3 DNA sequence: TGTGCCATCAGTGGGACAGGGGAGACCCAGTACTTC. Translation: CAISGTGETQYF.

This clonotype was recorded many times. V is TRBV28 and J is TRBJ2-5; a possible D gene is TRBD1 (5 bases). The V end lost 3 bases, the J end lost 4 bases, and 6 bases lay between the germline ends. The CDR3 sequence is 12 residues long. Germline V gene sequence: CDR1 MDHEN, CDR2 SYDVKM. CDR3 DNA: TGTGCCAGCAGTTTTAGGGGAGAGACCCAGTACTTC. Its translation is CASSFRGETQYF. Variable domain in full (rest from reference TRBV28 and TRBJ2-5): DVKVTQSSRYLVKRTGEKVFLECVQDMDHENMFWYRQDPGLGLRLIYFSYDVKMKEKGDIPEGYSVSREKKERFSLILESASTNQTSMYLCASSFRGETQYFGPGTRLLVL.